Shown below are 16 T cell receptor beta chains from a single sample sequenced in a study of cytomegalovirus exposure and HLA in healthy donors. PCR used 60 Vbeta primers and 13 Jbeta primers. Sequencing used immunoSEQ multiplex PCR; TCRdb keeps in-frame clones, though not all of them. The sample has about 150,000 clones; about 64% are singletons. Material for sequencing was PBMCs. Receptors originate from a woman in her fifties or sixties in good health and CMV-seropositive.

On this clone: The junction departs from the called germline gene at one end, perhaps through a read error. The chain links TRBV5-1 to TRBJ1-1; tentative D call: TRBD1 (6 bases). This CDR3 region has 13 residues. CDR1 SGHRS and CDR2 YFSETQ come from the germline V gene. CDR3 DNA: TGCGCCAGCCGCTTCGACAGGAACACTGAAGATTTCTTT. Amino acid sequence: CASRFDRNTEDFF.

The table lists this clone with a few counts. The rearrangement uses TRBV15 and TRBJ1-1, with a weak D call TRBD1 (5 bases). Trimming took 5 bases from V and 3 from J, leaving 16 bases between them. Germline-derived CDR1 and CDR2 are LNHNV and YYDKDF (reference sequence). The CDR3 consists of 15 residues. The CDR3 DNA sequence: TGTGCCACCAGCGGAGGGGTGGGGGGTTACACTGAAGCTTTCTTT. This codes for CATSGGVGGYTEAFF.

V is TRBV28 and J is TRBJ1-5, with a tentative D call TRBD1 (6 bases). CDR1 MDHEN and CDR2 SYDVKM come from the germline V gene. Trimming removed 2 bases at V and 4 bases at J, with 15 bases between. The CDR3 contains 16 residues. CDR3 nucleotide sequence: TGTGCCAGCAGTTTAGTAACAGGGTCCGGTAATCAGCCCCAGCATTTT. Its protein product is CASSLVTGSGNQPQHF. Supplemented by reference TRBV28 and TRBJ1-5, the full variable domain reads DVKVTQSSRYLVKRTGEKVFLECVQDMDHENMFWYRQDPGLGLRLIYFSYDVKMKEKGDIPEGYSVSREKKERFSLILESASTNQTSMYLCASSLVTGSGNQPQHFGDGTRLSIL.

The chain uses TRBV6-5 and TRBJ2-2; the D is unclear. CDR3 length equals 11 residues. Trimming took 10 bases from V and 8 from J, leaving 11 bases between them. Per germline, CDR1 MNHEY and CDR2 SVGAGI. The CDR3 loop reads CATSTRGELFF. CDR3 nucleotide sequence: TGTGCCACCTCTACCCGGGGGGAGCTGTTTTTT.

This chain joins TRBV6-5 and TRBJ2-3, with D possibly matching TRBD2 (6 bases). CDR3 size: 15 residues. The germline V and J ends were trimmed by 6 bases and 0 bases, with 13 bases remaining between them. Per germline, CDR1 MNHEY and CDR2 SVGAGI. The CDR3, as DNA: TGTGCCAGCAGGAAAGCGGGTTTTAGCACAGATACGCAGTATTTT. Encoded protein: CASRKAGFSTDTQYF.

The chain carries TRBV27 and TRBJ2-3; TRBD2 aligns across 8 bases. V shed 0 bases, J shed 2 bases, and the junction held 7 bases outside the gene matches. This CDR3 region has 17 residues. Germline V gene lookup returns CDR1 MNHEY and CDR2 SMNVEV (reference sequence). The CDR3 protein is CASSLSALAGLTDTQYF. CDR3 nucleotide sequence: TGTGCCAGCAGTTTATCGGCCTTAGCGGGGCTCACAGATACGCAGTATTTT.

CDR3 in DNA: TGTGCCAGCAGCTCCGGGACAGCCGACACCTACGAGCAGTACTTC. Translated, it gives CASSSGTADTYEQYF. V gene TRBV7-8 combines with J gene TRBJ2-7, with TRBD1 matching 7 bases. This CDR3 has 15 residues. CDR1 and CDR2 from the germline V gene are SGHVS and FQNEAQ. With V trimmed by 4 bases and J by 2 bases, 8 bases remained unmatched.

The chain has TRBV7-9 and TRBJ1-2; tentative D call: TRBD1 (6 bases). Germline CDR1 is SEHNR and CDR2 is FQNEAQ (reference sequence). V was shortened by 8 bases and J by 3 bases, with 31 bases between the two germline ends. The CDR3 is made up of 19 amino acids. CDR3 nucleotides: TGTGCCAGCGCCTCGGGGACGGCACCGAGAGGAGGGGGGGACTATGGCTACACCTTC. Translated, it gives CASASGTAPRGGGDYGYTF. The full variable domain, with the rest looked up from reference TRBV7-9 and TRBJ1-2, is DTGVSQNPRHKITKRGQNVTFRCDPISEHNRLYWYRQTLGQGPEFLTYFQNEAQLEKSRLLSDRFSAERPKGSFSTLEIQRTEQGDSAMYLCASASGTAPRGGGDYGYTFGSGTRLTVV.

V is TRBV7-2 and J is TRBJ2-7, with TRBD2 matching 12 bases. The germline gives CDR1 SGHTA, CDR2 FQGNSA. The CDR3 is 15 amino acids. J lost 7 bases, V lost 1 base, and 5 bases had no gene match. The CDR3 region has the DNA TGTGCCAGCAGCTTAGTACTAGCGGGAGGTTGGGAGCAGTACTTC. It yields the protein CASSLVLAGGWEQYF.

The chain employs TRBV7-3 and TRBJ2-1; 8 bases match TRBD2. The CDR3 totals 15 residues. Trimming at V came to 6 bases and at J to 0 bases, leaving 4 bases not matched to a gene. Looked up from germline, CDR1 is SGHTA and CDR2 is FQGTGA. CDR3 amino acids: CASRGSGASYNEQFF. CDR3 nucleotides: TGTGCCAGCAGGGGTAGCGGGGCCTCCTACAATGAGCAGTTCTTC.

The chain combines TRBV27 with TRBJ2-7; the match to TRBD1 covers 8 bases. The CDR3 sequence is 15 residues long. Germline lookup yields CDR1 MNHEY and CDR2 SMNVEV (reference sequence). Trimming cost V 5 bases and J 3 bases; bases outside gene matches: 9. The CDR3 DNA reads TGTGCCAGCAGTGCTAAGGGACAGGCGTACTACGAGCAGTACTTC. Translated: CASSAKGQAYYEQYF.

About this clone itself: Compared with germline, one end of the junction differs, possibly owing to a read error. CDR3 nucleotide sequence: TGTGTCAGCAGTCGAGTCGTACAGGGGTTAATTGAGCAGTTCTTC. It encodes CVSSRVVQGLIEQFF. The V gene is TRBV28, the J gene TRBJ2-1; TRBD1 agrees at 7 bases. This CDR3 contains 15 residues. CDR1 is MDHEN, CDR2 SYDVKM, per germline.

The rearrangement links TRBV7-9 to TRBJ2-1, with 11 bases matching TRBD1. The CDR3 is made up of 17 amino acids. CDR1 and CDR2 (germline): SEHNR, FQNEAQ (reference sequence). Trimming removed 5 bases from V and 4 bases from J; junction bases left unmatched: 10. Here the CDR3 reads CASSPRTGTGGYNEQFF. CDR3 in DNA: TGTGCCAGCAGCCCGCGGACCGGGACAGGGGGGTACAATGAGCAGTTCTTC.

The V gene is TRBV5-6, the J gene TRBJ1-1, with 9 bases that match TRBD1. Trimming removed 3 bases from V and 4 bases from J; junction bases left unmatched: 4. Germline values: CDR1 SGHDT, CDR2 YYEEEE. CDR3 size: 14 residues. CDR3 DNA: TGTGCCAGCAGCTCCGGGACAGGGCGCACTGAAGCTTTCTTT. It translates to CASSSGTGRTEAFF.

The chain combines TRBV5-1 with TRBJ2-1; 12 bases are a match to TRBD2. V lost 6 bases, J lost 3 bases, and 4 bases stayed unmatched. Per the germline V gene, CDR1 is SGHRS and CDR2 is YFSETQ. CDR3 length: 15 residues. The CDR3 reads CASIPTSGSYNEQFF. As DNA, the CDR3 is TGCGCCAGCATCCCGACTAGCGGGAGCTACAATGAGCAGTTCTTC.

This clone was seen only a few times. The rearrangement links TRBV6-5 to TRBJ1-1; D call uncertain. This CDR3 comprises 16 residues. V dropped 3 bases and J dropped 1 base, with 15 bases sitting between them. Germline lookup yields CDR1 MNHEY and CDR2 SVGAGI. The CDR3 DNA reads TGTGCCAGCAGTTATCTCCCGGGGATCCGGAACACTGAAGCTTTCTTT. Translating it yields CASSYLPGIRNTEAFF.